Shown below are 20 T cell receptor beta chains from a single sample sequenced in a study of identifying expanded T cells in peripheral blood. Data came from immunoSEQ multiplex PCR; TCRdb stores just in-frame clones and leaves some out. The sample has around 85,000 clones; 85% to 90% are singletons. Sequences were obtained from blood. The receptors here all came from a person aged 18 to 75 in good health.

This clone was counted a single time. The V gene is TRBV7-9, the J gene TRBJ2-2; TRBD1 might be the D (5 bases). This CDR3 is built from 15 residues. V was cut by 2 bases and J by 6 bases, with 13 bases left in between. The germline gives CDR1 SEHNR, CDR2 FQNEAQ (reference sequence). The CDR3 DNA sequence: TGTGCCAGCAGCTTATTGGGGCAAATTTCCGGGGAGCTGTTTTTT. Translation gives CASSLLGQISGELFF.

In regard to this clone: The same CDR3 arises from other DNA sequences in this sample as well. Here the CDR3 reads CASSLGQGSYNEQFF. The CDR3 DNA follows: TGTGCCAGCAGCTTGGGACAGGGGTCCTACAATGAGCAGTTCTTC. The J gene is TRBJ2-1, the V gene TRBV5-4; 8 bases line up with TRBD1. The CDR3 has 15 residues. Losses at the gene ends were 0 bases for V and 1 base for J; bases not matched to a gene: 0. Germline V gene sequence: CDR1 SGHNT, CDR2 YYREEE (reference sequence).

The rearrangement uses TRBV7-2 and TRBJ2-7, with D unresolved. The CDR3 consists of 15 residues. The V end lost 1 base, the J end lost 1 base, and 11 bases lay between the germline ends. Germline V gene sequence: CDR1 SGHTA, CDR2 FQGNSA. The DNA for the CDR3 is TGTGCCAGCAGCTTAGGTCAGGCCGGGTCCTACGAGCAGTACTTC. Its protein is CASSLGQAGSYEQYF. Full variable domain (missing parts from reference TRBV7-2 and TRBJ2-7): GAGVSQSPSNKVTEKGKDVELRCDPISGHTALYWYRQSLGQGLEFLIYFQGNSAPDKSGLPSDRFSAERTGGSVSTLTIQRTQQEDSAVYLCASSLGQAGSYEQYFGPGTRLTVT.

This chain joins TRBV12-5 and TRBJ1-1; D is perhaps TRBD1 (6 bases). V was shortened by 0 bases and J by 13 bases, with 12 bases between the two germline ends. This CDR3 spans 12 amino acids. CDR1 is LGHNT, CDR2 FRNRAP, per germline. CDR3 in amino acids: CASGLVAGESFF. In DNA form, the CDR3 reads TGTGCTAGTGGTTTGGTAGCAGGGGAAAGTTTCTTT.

The chain links TRBV27 to TRBJ2-5; 10 bases are shared with TRBD2. The germline V gene has CDR1 MNHEY and CDR2 SMNVEV (reference sequence). Losses at the gene ends were 7 bases for V and 5 bases for J; bases not matched to a gene: 7. This CDR3 comprises 14 residues. CDR3 protein: CASTARLAGETQYF. For the CDR3, the DNA is TGTGCCAGCACGGCCAGACTAGCGGGTGAGACCCAGTACTTC.

Here the CDR3 reads CASSVFEAYNEQFF. As DNA, the CDR3 is TGTGCCAGCAGCGTATTTGAAGCCTACAATGAGCAGTTCTTC. J is TRBJ2-1 and V is TRBV9; the D is unclear. This CDR3 comprises 14 residues. Trimming left V 1 base short and J 2 bases short, with 7 bases between. Germline V gene lookup returns CDR1 SGDLS and CDR2 YYNGEE.

The chain combines TRBV5-4 with TRBJ2-2; weak D call: TRBD2 (5 bases). Trimming removed 1 base from V and 3 bases from J, with 10 bases in between. The CDR3 has 15 residues. The germline V gene has CDR1 SGHNT and CDR2 YYREEE (reference sequence). Written as DNA, the CDR3 is TGTGCCAGCAGCTTGAGGACTGGAGACACCGGGGAGCTGTTTTTT. This encodes CASSLRTGDTGELFF.

This rearrangement joins TRBV5-6 to TRBJ2-3, with D possibly being TRBD2 (6 bases). Germline-derived CDR1 and CDR2 are SGHDT and YYEEEE. This CDR3 comprises 15 residues. V lost 0 bases and J lost 8, with 16 bases in between. CDR3 protein: CASSLDGGRRGTQYF. The CDR3, as DNA: TGTGCCAGCAGCTTGGACGGGGGACGGAGGGGTACGCAGTATTTT. The full variable domain, in which reference TRBV5-6 and TRBJ2-3 provide the parts outside the CDR3, is DAGVTQSPTHLIKTRGQQVTLRCSPKSGHDTVSWYQQALGQGPQFIFQYYEEEERQRGNFPDRFSGHQFPNYSSELNVNALLLGDSALYLCASSLDGGRRGTQYFGPGTRLTVL.

The genes are TRBV19 and TRBJ1-6; D may be TRBD1 (5 bases). V was pared by 3 bases and J by 0 bases, with 18 bases between. CDR1 is LNHDA and CDR2 is SQIVND in the germline V gene (reference sequence). The CDR3 has 19 amino acids. The CDR3, as DNA: TGTGCCAGTAGTATTGGCGGGGCTGGAAGGTTCTCCTATAATTCACCCCTCCACTTT. It codes for CASSIGGAGRFSYNSPLHF.

The rearrangement joins TRBV29-1 to TRBJ2-5; D unresolved. The germline V gene has CDR1 SQVTM and CDR2 ANQGSEA. The CDR3 totals 12 residues. V dropped 5 bases and J dropped 1 base, with 8 bases sitting between them. CDR3 loop: CSVTGSQETQYF. CDR3 DNA sequence: TGCAGCGTTACCGGGTCCCAAGAGACCCAGTACTTC.

The rearrangement uses TRBV7-2 and TRBJ2-3; no reliable D call. Germline-derived CDR1 and CDR2 are SGHTA and FQGNSA. V gave up 5 bases and J gave up 8 bases, with 8 bases separating them. This CDR3 contains 11 residues. The CDR3 spells CASSPAGTQYF. CDR3 nucleotides: TGTGCCAGCAGCCCCGCCGGTACGCAGTATTTT. The full variable domain, rest sourced from reference TRBV7-2 and TRBJ2-3, is GAGVSQSPSNKVTEKGKDVELRCDPISGHTALYWYRQSLGQGLEFLIYFQGNSAPDKSGLPSDRFSAERTGGSVSTLTIQRTQQEDSAVYLCASSPAGTQYFGPGTRLTVL.

The gene calls are TRBV7-9 and TRBJ2-7; tentative D call: TRBD1 (6 bases). V shed 5 bases and J shed 3 bases, with 17 bases lying between them. Germline V gene lookup returns CDR1 SEHNR and CDR2 FQNEAQ (reference sequence). The CDR3 sequence is 15 residues long. The CDR3 nucleotides read TGTGCCAGCAGCGGAGACAGGTCGGCGCGCTACGAGCAGTACTTC. Amino acid sequence: CASSGDRSARYEQYF.

This chain links TRBV7-6 with TRBJ2-3, with 8 bases fitting TRBD1. V trimming: 3 bases; J trimming: 6 bases; junction bases outside the gene matches: 5. This CDR3 has 14 residues. Germline loops: CDR1 SGHVS, CDR2 FNYEAQ. The CDR3 DNA is TGTGCCAGCAGCTTTAGGACAGGGCCGGATACGCAGTATTTT. Translated, it gives CASSFRTGPDTQYF.

The genes are TRBV27 and TRBJ1-3, with D unclear. Deletions cut 6 bases from V and 0 bases from J, with 9 bases between. The V gene's germline CDR1 is MNHEY and CDR2 SMNVEV (reference sequence). This CDR3 spans 14 amino acids. The CDR3 spells CASREIFSGNTIYF. CDR3 nucleotide sequence: TGTGCCAGCAGGGAAATTTTCTCTGGAAACACCATATATTTT.

The chain is built from TRBV25-1 and TRBJ2-1; 9 bases align to TRBD1. From germline, CDR1 is MGHDK and CDR2 SYGVNS. The CDR3 loop spans 14 amino acids. V lost 6 bases and J lost 5; bases outside the gene matches: 5. The CDR3 sequence: CASSRDRVDNEQFF. The CDR3, as DNA: TGTGCCAGCAGCCGGGACAGGGTGGACAATGAGCAGTTCTTC.

The rearrangement links TRBV4-3 to TRBJ1-5; D gene unclear. Deletions cut 0 bases from V and 5 bases from J, with 11 bases between. The CDR3 covers 15 residues. Germline lookup yields CDR1 LGHNA and CDR2 YSLEER. The CDR3 here is CASSQDEGRDQPQHF. Here the CDR3 DNA reads TGCGCCAGCAGCCAAGATGAAGGTAGGGATCAGCCCCAGCATTTT.

This clone was recorded only once. The chain couples TRBV4-1 to TRBJ1-5; D gene ambiguous. The CDR3 loop spans 15 amino acids. V lost 1 base, J lost 6 bases, and 13 bases lay in between. In germline, CDR1 is MGHRA, CDR2 YSYEKL. CDR3 loop: CASSQVEGFGQPQHF. The CDR3 bases are TGCGCCAGCAGCCAAGTGGAGGGTTTCGGTCAGCCCCAGCATTTT.

The rearrangement joins TRBV29-1 to TRBJ1-4, with a tentative D call TRBD1 (5 bases). The CDR3 contains 12 residues. Trimming left V 2 bases short and J 7 bases short, with 8 bases between. From germline, CDR1 is SQVTM and CDR2 ANQGSEA. CDR3: CSVERGSEKLFF. The CDR3 nucleotides read TGCAGCGTTGAACGGGGGTCTGAAAAACTGTTTTTT.

The chain combines TRBV5-1 with TRBJ2-2, with D unresolved. CDR1 and CDR2 (germline): SGHRS, YFSETQ. Between the trimmed V and J ends, which lost 0 bases and 1 base, there was a span of 4 bases. The CDR3 is 14 residues long. This chain's CDR3 is CASSLGGNTGELFF. The CDR3 DNA is TGCGCCAGCAGCTTGGGCGGGAACACCGGGGAGCTGTTTTTT.

The chain has TRBV28 and TRBJ1-2; the D gene is possibly TRBD1 (6 bases). The germline V and J ends were trimmed by 3 bases and 8 bases, with 22 bases remaining between them. Per the germline V gene, CDR1 is MDHEN and CDR2 is SYDVKM. This CDR3 contains 16 residues. The CDR3 sequence is CASSFASLGGLRGYTF. The CDR3 DNA reads TGTGCCAGCAGTTTTGCCTCTCTCGGGGGCCTGAGGGGCTACACCTTC.